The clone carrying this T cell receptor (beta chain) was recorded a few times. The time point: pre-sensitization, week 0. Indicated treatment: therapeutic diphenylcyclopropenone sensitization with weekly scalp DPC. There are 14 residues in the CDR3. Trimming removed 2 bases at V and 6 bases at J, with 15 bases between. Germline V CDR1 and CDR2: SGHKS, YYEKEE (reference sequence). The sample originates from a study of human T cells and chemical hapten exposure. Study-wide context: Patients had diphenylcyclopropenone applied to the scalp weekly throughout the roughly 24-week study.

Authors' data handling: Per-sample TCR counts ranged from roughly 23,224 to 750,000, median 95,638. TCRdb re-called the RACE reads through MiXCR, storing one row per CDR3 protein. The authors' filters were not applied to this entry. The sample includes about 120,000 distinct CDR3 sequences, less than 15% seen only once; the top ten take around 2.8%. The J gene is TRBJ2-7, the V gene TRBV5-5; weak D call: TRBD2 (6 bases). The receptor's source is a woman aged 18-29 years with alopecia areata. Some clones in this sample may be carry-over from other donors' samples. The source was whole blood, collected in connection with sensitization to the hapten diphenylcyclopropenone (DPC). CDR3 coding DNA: TGTGCCAGCAGCTTAATCGGGGGAGCGAGCGAGCAGTACTTC. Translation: CASSLIGGASEQYF.